Following are 23 T cell receptor beta chains from one sample sequenced in a study of healthy donors' naive CD4 and CD8 T cells. TCR libraries were built from approximately 520 ng of total RNA by linear amplification. Via MiXCR, TCRdb re-called the reads, giving one row per CDR3 protein. The sample consists of about 180,000 distinct CDR3 sequences, nearly 75% of them appearing once. Input material: naive CD4+ and CD8+ T cells sorted from blood, pooled from several donors. Every receptor here comes from a pool of human donors in good health; the sample pools cells from several healthy donors.

The chain uses TRBV27 and TRBJ2-7; TRBD1 matches 8 bases. CDR3 length: 17 amino acids. V dropped 5 bases and J dropped 2; count of bases not matched to a gene: 14. Germline assignment: CDR1 MNHEY and CDR2 SMNVEV (reference sequence). CDR3 amino acids: CASSPLLPTGAAYEQYF. The CDR3 nucleotides are TGTGCCAGCAGTCCCTTACTCCCGACAGGGGCGGCCTACGAGCAGTACTTC.

V and J are TRBV30 and TRBJ1-1, with a possible D match to TRBD1 (5 bases). V lost 2 bases and J lost 0, with 13 bases in between. CDR1 GTSNPN and CDR2 SVGIG come from the germline V gene (reference sequence). The CDR3 runs 15 residues. CDR3 bases: TGTGCCTGGAGTTCCGGGACGGTCTTGAACACTGAAGCTTTCTTT. Residues: CAWSSGTVLNTEAFF.

The chain carries TRBV5-4 and TRBJ2-5, with D maybe TRBD2 (5 bases). Germline CDR1 and CDR2: SGHNT and YYREEE (reference sequence). V lost 1 base to trimming and J lost 3 bases, with 13 bases between them. This CDR3 is 15 amino acids long. The CDR3 loop reads CASSLNVGGKETQYF. CDR3 sequence (DNA): TGTGCCAGCAGCTTGAACGTCGGAGGTAAAGAGACCCAGTACTTC. Combining the CDR3 with reference TRBV5-4 and TRBJ2-5 gives the whole variable domain ETGVTQSPTHLIKTRGQQVTLRCSSQSGHNTVSWYQQALGQGPQFIFQYYREEENGRGNFPPRFSGLQFPNYSSELNVNALELDDSALYLCASSLNVGGKETQYFGPGTRLLVL.

V is TRBV19 and J is TRBJ2-1, with TRBD2 matching 7 bases. The CDR3 runs to 15 residues. Germline lookup yields CDR1 LNHDA and CDR2 SQIVND (reference sequence). The junction had 11 bases not matched to a gene; V was cut back by 6 bases and J by 6 bases. The CDR3 protein is CASRASSGSTNEQFF. CDR3 bases: TGTGCCAGTAGGGCTTCTAGCGGATCCACCAATGAGCAGTTCTTC.

This clonotype was detected only once. The V call is TRBV11-2, the J call TRBJ2-7; D may be TRBD2 (5 bases). Per germline, CDR1 SGHAT and CDR2 FQNNGV. There are 13 residues in the CDR3. V lost 2 bases to trimming and J lost 5 bases, with 10 bases between them. CDR3 sequence reads: CASSLFDGDEQYF. CDR3 sequence (DNA): TGTGCCAGCAGCTTATTCGACGGGGACGAGCAGTACTTC.

The chain combines TRBV19 with TRBJ2-7; no clear D gene. There are 11 residues in the CDR3. Trimming removed 10 bases at V and 1 base at J, with 8 bases between. Germline V gene lookup returns CDR1 LNHDA and CDR2 SQIVND (reference sequence). The CDR3 bases are TGTGCCACCGGCGGATCCTACGAGCAGTACTTC. Encoded protein: CATGGSYEQYF.

Only a few counts were recorded for this clonotype. The rearrangement links TRBV18 to TRBJ2-3; 11 bases fit TRBD2. The trim removed 5 bases at V and 2 bases at J, leaving 6 bases unmatched. The CDR3 runs 16 residues. CDR1 is KGHSH, CDR2 LQKENI, per germline. CDR3 loop: CASSSGLAGNTDTQYF. DNA for the CDR3: TGTGCCAGCTCATCTGGACTAGCGGGCAACACAGATACGCAGTATTTT.

The chain couples TRBV6-5 to TRBJ2-7, with TRBD1 as a possible D gene (5 bases). This CDR3 has 15 residues. The germline V gene encodes CDR1 MNHEY and CDR2 SVGAGI. Between the trimmed V and J ends, which lost 2 bases and 4 bases, there was a span of 15 bases. CDR3 residues: CASSYGIQDPYEQYF. The CDR3 DNA is TGTGCCAGCAGTTACGGAATACAGGACCCATACGAGCAGTACTTC.

The chain carries TRBV11-2 and TRBJ1-3; D not certain. V lost 2 bases and J lost 3, with 5 bases in between. Germline assignment: CDR1 SGHAT and CDR2 FQNNGV. The CDR3 consists of 13 residues. The CDR3 loop reads CASSLLGGNTIYF. The DNA of the CDR3 is TGTGCCAGCAGCTTATTAGGTGGAAACACCATATATTTT.

The genes are TRBV30 and TRBJ1-6, with unresolved D. The germline CDR1 and CDR2 sequences are GTSNPN and SVGIG (reference sequence). This CDR3 contains 17 residues. Trimming took off 0 bases at V and 2 bases at J, with 14 bases between the two ends. The CDR3 bases are TGTGCCTGGAGTGTAAGACTTCTCCCCACCTATAATTCACCCCTCCACTTT. Its protein product is CAWSVRLLPTYNSPLHF.

The genes are TRBV15 and TRBJ2-7; D possibly corresponds to TRBD2 (5 bases). V lost 5 bases, J lost 3 bases, and 14 bases lay in between. This CDR3 has 14 residues. CDR1 and CDR2 (germline): LNHNV, YYDKDF (reference sequence). CDR3 amino acids: CATSEGFQSYEQYF. Here the CDR3 DNA reads TGTGCCACCAGCGAGGGTTTTCAGAGCTACGAGCAGTACTTC.

The J gene is TRBJ1-3, the V gene TRBV27, with D maybe TRBD1 (6 bases). Germline V gene sequence: CDR1 MNHEY, CDR2 SMNVEV (reference sequence). The CDR3 has 15 amino acids. V was clipped by 2 bases and J by 0 bases, with 8 bases between them. The CDR3 DNA reads as TGTGCCAGCAGTTTAAACAGGGTCTCTGGAAACACCATATATTTT. As protein: CASSLNRVSGNTIYF.

The chain carries TRBV19 and TRBJ1-2; D not certain. The CDR3 sequence is 13 residues long. Germline V gene data show CDR1 as LNHDA and CDR2 as SQIVND (reference sequence). V was shortened by 6 bases and J by 7 bases, with 15 bases between the two germline ends. CDR3 protein: CASRRAVSTGYTF. The CDR3, as DNA: TGTGCCAGTAGAAGGGCGGTGTCAACTGGCTACACCTTC.

This rearrangement joins TRBV6-6 to TRBJ2-7, with 9 bases fitting TRBD1. Germline V gene sequence: CDR1 MNHNY, CDR2 SVGAGI (reference sequence). Trimming at V came to 2 bases and at J to 0 bases, leaving 14 bases not matched to a gene. This CDR3 is built from 19 residues. The CDR3 sequence is CASSYEGTGSRVRSYEQYF. CDR3 DNA sequence: TGTGCCAGCAGTTACGAGGGGACAGGGAGTAGGGTACGCTCCTACGAGCAGTACTTC.

The chain carries TRBV29-1 and TRBJ2-1; D is unclear. The CDR3 has 10 amino acids. Germline V gene lookup returns CDR1 SQVTM and CDR2 ANQGSEA. V was clipped by 6 bases and J by 8 bases, with 8 bases between them. CDR3 in amino acids: CSVGLDEQFF. The CDR3 DNA reads TGCAGCGTAGGGCTTGATGAGCAGTTCTTC.

This clonotype was observed a few times. The chain joins TRBV18 to TRBJ1-1; possible D gene TRBD1, 6 bases. The CDR3 consists of 15 residues. Germline-derived CDR1 and CDR2 are KGHSH and LQKENI. The V end was cut by 6 bases, the J end by 0 bases, with 14 bases between. As DNA, the CDR3 is TGTGCCAGCTCGCCCGACAGGCTCATGAACACTGAAGCTTTCTTT. As protein: CASSPDRLMNTEAFF.

This clonotype showed up just once. J is TRBJ2-1 and V is TRBV5-1, with a weak D call TRBD1 (5 bases). Germline lookup yields CDR1 SGHRS and CDR2 YFSETQ. Trimming cost V 0 bases and J 7 bases, with 23 bases left between them. CDR3 length: 18 amino acids. The CDR3 spells CASSLDAYRTKFVNEQFF. CDR3 nucleotide sequence: TGCGCCAGCAGCTTGGATGCCTATAGGACAAAGTTTGTGAATGAGCAGTTCTTC.

This chain links TRBV27 with TRBJ1-1; 7 nucleotides match TRBD1. CDR3 length: 14 amino acids. The germline gives CDR1 MNHEY, CDR2 SMNVEV (reference sequence). V gave up 5 bases and J gave up 5 bases; unmatched junction bases: 8. CDR3 sequence: CASSKGAIVTEAFF. DNA of the CDR3: TGTGCCAGCAGTAAGGGGGCGATTGTTACTGAAGCTTTCTTT.

V gene TRBV29-1 combines with J gene TRBJ2-5, with D maybe TRBD2 (6 bases). V was pared by 4 bases and J by 3 bases, with 24 bases between. The CDR3 consists of 17 residues. In germline, CDR1 is SQVTM, CDR2 ANQGSEA. CDR3: CSVGRGSGLPHEETQYF. The CDR3 coding sequence is TGCAGCGTTGGCCGGGGGTCCGGCCTTCCTCATGAAGAGACCCAGTACTTC.

The V call is TRBV7-8, the J call TRBJ2-1, with 8 bases lining up with TRBD2. This CDR3 comprises 18 residues. Per germline, CDR1 SGHVS and CDR2 FQNEAQ. Losses at the gene ends were 1 base for V and 3 bases for J; bases not matched to a gene: 11. The CDR3 sequence is CASSLGPLAGPLYNEQFF. Written as DNA, the CDR3 is TGTGCCAGCAGCTTAGGGCCCCTAGCGGGCCCACTCTACAATGAGCAGTTCTTC.

The chain uses TRBV5-5 and TRBJ1-2; D might be TRBD1 (6 bases). The CDR3 is 13 residues long. Germline-derived CDR1 and CDR2 are SGHKS and YYEKEE (reference sequence). Trimming pared 1 base from V and 12 bases from J, leaving 16 bases between. The CDR3 coding sequence is TGTGCCAGCAGCTTGCTCGGACAGATGGTCGACACCTTC. This translates into CASSLLGQMVDTF.

This chain joins TRBV7-9 and TRBJ1-2; 8 bases fit TRBD1. Unmatched junction bases numbered 7, after V lost 2 bases and J lost 5 bases. CDR1 and CDR2 from the germline V gene are SEHNR and FQNEAQ (reference sequence). This CDR3 is built from 15 residues. The CDR3 reads CASSLFPGGLYGYTF. The CDR3 DNA sequence: TGTGCCAGCAGCTTATTTCCAGGGGGCCTTTATGGCTACACCTTC. Together with reference TRBV7-9 and TRBJ1-2, the CDR3 gives the full variable domain: DTGVSQNPRHKITKRGQNVTFRCDPISEHNRLYWYRQTLGQGPEFLTYFQNEAQLEKSRLLSDRFSAERPKGSFSTLEIQRTEQGDSAMYLCASSLFPGGLYGYTFGSGTRLTVV.

This chain connects TRBV5-4 to TRBJ1-1; D possibly corresponds to TRBD1 (5 bases). V dropped 0 bases and J dropped 3 bases, with 12 bases sitting between them. The CDR3 covers 15 residues. The germline V gene has CDR1 SGHNT and CDR2 YYREEE (reference sequence). The CDR3 protein is CASSLGSGLDTEAFF. The CDR3 DNA reads as TGTGCCAGCAGCTTGGGTTCAGGGCTTGACACTGAAGCTTTCTTT.